The rows below give T cell receptor beta chains drawn from one sample of a study of blood T cell repertoires in COVID-19. Sequencing used immunoSEQ multiplex PCR; TCRdb keeps in-frame clones, though not all of them. The sample includes about 58,000 clones, around nine tenths of them seen just once. Sequencing input: peripheral blood. Receptor source: a woman in her forties or fifties with active or convalescent COVID-19. CDR3s include the opening cysteine and the closing phenylalanine or tryptophan. D genes are given only for firm matches.

D | J | V | CDR3 | DNA
TRBD2 | TRBJ2-5 | TRBV2 | CASSEVGGDETQYF | TGTGCCAGCAGTGAGGTTGGGGGGGACGAGACCCAGTACTTC
- | TRBJ2-2 | TRBV19 | CASRPREQNTGELFF | TGTGCCAGCCGACCGAGGGAGCAGAACACCGGGGAGCTGTTTTTT
TRBD2 | TRBJ2-1 | TRBV7-2 | CASSSQRERNEQFF | TGTGCCAGCAGCTCGCAGCGGGAGCGAAATGAGCAGTTCTTC
- | TRBJ2-7 | TRBV18 | CASSPPLDTYEQYF | TGTGCCAGCTCACCACCGTTAGACACCTACGAGCAGTACTTC
- | TRBJ2-4 | TRBV7-9 | CASSLATETKNIQYF | TGTGCCAGCAGCTTAGCGACAGAAACCAAAAACATTCAGTACTTC
- | TRBJ2-2 | TRBV9 | CASSVDRDSPSTGELFF | TGTGCCAGCAGCGTAGACCGGGACTCGCCGAGCACCGGGGAGCTGTTTTTT
TRBD2 | TRBJ2-7 | TRBV6-1 | CASSESLAGYYEQYF | TGTGCCAGCAGTGAATCACTAGCGGGATACTACGAGCAGTACTTC
TRBD2 | TRBJ2-1 | TRBV6-1 | CASSVTSGRWSYNEQFF | TGTGCCAGCAGTGTCACTAGCGGGAGGTGGTCTTACAATGAGCAGTTCTTC
- | TRBJ2-7 | TRBV29-1 | CSVAEAYYEQYF | TGCAGCGTTGCAGAAGCGTACTACGAGCAGTACTTC
TRBD1 | TRBJ2-5 | TRBV5-1 | CASSAPIARTGRETQYF | TGCGCCAGCAGCGCCCCAATCGCACGGACAGGGCGGGAGACCCAGTACTTC
- | TRBJ2-1 | TRBV30 | CAWSNYPLIGGREPNEQFF | TGTGCCTGGAGTAACTACCCACTCATAGGGGGGAGGGAGCCCAATGAGCAGTTCTTC
TRBD1 | TRBJ1-3 | TRBV5-6 | CASSFGQGNSRNTIYF | TGTGCCAGCAGCTTCGGACAGGGAAACTCTCGAAACACCATATATTTT
- | TRBJ2-7 | TRBV29-1 | CSVEDGMVYEQYF | TGCAGCGTTGAAGACGGGATGGTGTACGAGCAGTACTTC